The 9 T cell receptor beta chains in this list originate from one sample, sequenced in a study of cytomegalovirus exposure and HLA in healthy donors. The primer mix had 60 Vbeta and 13 Jbeta primers. Only in-frame clones appear in the TCRdb table, and some are missing; sequencing was by immunoSEQ multiplex PCR. The data show 90,000 to 100,000 clones, 80% seen once. Material for sequencing was PBMCs. Receptors were obtained from a man aged 18 to 30 in good health and CMV-seronegative.

The chain couples TRBV7-9 to TRBJ2-5, with TRBD2 identical over 12 bases. CDR3 length: 15 amino acids. The germline V gene encodes CDR1 SEHNR and CDR2 FQNEAQ (reference sequence). The J segment lost 4 bases and the V segment lost 6 bases, leaving 6 bases of the junction unmatched. In DNA, the CDR3 is TGTGCCAGCAGTCTCGGACTAGCGGGGAGAGAGACCCAGTACTTC. Translated: CASSLGLAGRETQYF.

This rearrangement joins TRBV27 to TRBJ2-2; no clear D. Germline CDR1 MNHEY, CDR2 SMNVEV (reference sequence). With 2 bases removed from V and 6 bases from J, the gap between germline ends came to 7 bases. This CDR3 comprises 13 residues. This chain's CDR3 is CASSLNVAGELFF. CDR3 DNA sequence: TGTGCCAGCAGTTTAAATGTCGCCGGGGAGCTGTTTTTT.

This clone was detected a few times. This chain uses TRBV9 with TRBJ2-5, with 9 bases identical to TRBD1. The DNA end is a closer match to TRBJ2-7, so the J assignment may be wrong. This CDR3 has 16 amino acids. The germline gives CDR1 SGDLS, CDR2 YYNGEE. The CDR3, as DNA: TGTGCCAGCAGCGTAGCTCCGACAGGGGGGGGCTACGAGCAGTACTTC. Translating gives CASSVAPTGGGYEQYF.

This clone was counted only a few times. The chain combines TRBV13 with TRBJ2-3; D might be TRBD2 (5 bases). Germline CDR1 is PRHDT and CDR2 is FYEKMQ (reference sequence). V shed 2 bases and J shed 0 bases, with 12 bases lying between them. This CDR3 is 16 amino acids long. CDR3 DNA sequence: TGTGCCAGCAGCTTATCGGCCGGGATAAGCACAGATACGCAGTATTTT. This encodes CASSLSAGISTDTQYF.

The CDR3 bases are TGCAGCGTTGAAACAGGGGCTAACACCGGGGAGCTGTTTTTT. Its translation is CSVETGANTGELFF. This rearrangement joins TRBV29-1 to TRBJ2-2, with TRBD1 matching 7 bases. The trim removed 2 bases at V and 2 bases at J, leaving 2 bases unmatched. The germline V gene encodes CDR1 SQVTM and CDR2 ANQGSEA. The CDR3 covers 14 residues.

This chain links TRBV11-2 with TRBJ2-7; 9 positions agree with TRBD1. The CDR3 loop spans 14 amino acids. Germline trimming cut 5 bases from V and 6 bases from J; bases unmatched to any gene: 8. CDR1 and CDR2 from the germline V gene are SGHAT and FQNNGV. The CDR3 here is CASSPGTGTLEQYF. The CDR3 coding sequence is TGTGCCAGCAGCCCCGGGACAGGGACCCTCGAGCAGTACTTC.

The CDR3 loop is CASSLDSGIGEKLFF. In DNA, the CDR3 is TGTGCCAGCAGCTTGGATTCGGGTATTGGTGAAAAACTGTTTTTT. V gene TRBV5-4 combines with J gene TRBJ1-4, with no clear D. The ends were cut back, 0 bases at V and 7 bases at J, with 13 bases in the middle. The CDR3 is made up of 15 amino acids. The germline V gene has CDR1 SGHNT and CDR2 YYREEE (reference sequence). Combining the CDR3 with reference TRBV5-4 and TRBJ1-4 gives the whole variable domain ETGVTQSPTHLIKTRGQQVTLRCSSQSGHNTVSWYQQALGQGPQFIFQYYREEENGRGNFPPRFSGLQFPNYSSELNVNALELDDSALYLCASSLDSGIGEKLFFGSGTQLSVL.

The chain couples TRBV6-6 to TRBJ1-1; perhaps TRBD1 as D (5 bases). Germline CDR1 MNHNY, CDR2 SVGAGI (reference sequence). Trimming took 5 bases from V and 8 from J, leaving 12 bases between them. The CDR3 sequence is 12 residues long. CDR3 coding DNA: TGTGCCAGCAGTCTAAGGGGAAGGGAAGCTTTCTTT. Residues: CASSLRGREAFF.

This chain uses TRBV5-1 with TRBJ1-3, with D uncertain. V was trimmed by 0 bases and J by 7 bases, leaving 11 bases between them. The CDR3 sequence is 14 residues long. Germline assignment: CDR1 SGHRS and CDR2 YFSETQ. CDR3: CASSLEASGNTIYF. As DNA, the CDR3 is TGCGCCAGCAGCTTGGAGGCAAGCGGGAACACCATATATTTT.